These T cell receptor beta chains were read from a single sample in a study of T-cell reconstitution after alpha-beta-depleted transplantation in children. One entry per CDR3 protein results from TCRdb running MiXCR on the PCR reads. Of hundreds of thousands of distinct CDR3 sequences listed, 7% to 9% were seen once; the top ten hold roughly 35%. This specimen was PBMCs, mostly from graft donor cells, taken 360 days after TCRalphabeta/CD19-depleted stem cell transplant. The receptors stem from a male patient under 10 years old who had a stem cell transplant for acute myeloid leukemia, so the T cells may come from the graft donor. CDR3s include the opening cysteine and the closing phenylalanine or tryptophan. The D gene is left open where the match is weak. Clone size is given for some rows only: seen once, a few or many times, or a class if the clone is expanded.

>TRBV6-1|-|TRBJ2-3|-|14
CASSTLTSTDTQYF
TGTGCCAGCAGTACCTTGACTAGCACAGATACGCAGTATTTT
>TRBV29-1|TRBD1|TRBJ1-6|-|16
CSVEAPQGAGNSPLHF
TGCAGCGTTGAAGCTCCACAGGGGGCTGGTAATTCACCCCTCCACTTT
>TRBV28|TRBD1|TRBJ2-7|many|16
CASSLPGQGDHCEQYF
TGTGCCAGCAGTTTACCGGGACAGGGGGACCACTGCGAGCAGTACTTC
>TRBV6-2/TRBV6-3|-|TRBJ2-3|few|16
CASSYSPGRSTDTQYF
TGTGCCAGCAGTTACTCCCCGGGACGGAGCACAGATACGCAGTATTTT
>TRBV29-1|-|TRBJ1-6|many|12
CSVGEGNSPLHF
TGCAGCGTTGGAGAGGGCAATTCACCCCTCCACTTT
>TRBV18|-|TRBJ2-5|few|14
CASSPTAGKETQYF
TGTGCCAGCTCACCAACGGCAGGGAAAGAGACCCAGTACTTC
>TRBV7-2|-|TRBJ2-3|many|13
CASSFVGTNQQYF
TGTGCCAGCAGCTTTGTGGGGACCAACCAGCAGTATTTT
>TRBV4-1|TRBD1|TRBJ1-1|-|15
CASSHWDRLNTEAFF
TGCGCCAGCAGCCACTGGGACAGGCTTAACACTGAAGCTTTCTTT
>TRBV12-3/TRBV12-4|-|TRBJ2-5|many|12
CASSLSEETQYF
TGTGCCAGCAGTTTATCCGAGGAGACCCAGTACTTC
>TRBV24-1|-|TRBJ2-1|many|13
CATSPMAGNEQFF
TGTGCCACCAGCCCCATGGCTGGGAATGAGCAGTTCTTC
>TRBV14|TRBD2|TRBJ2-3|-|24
CASSQGVPRPVATSGGEFTDTQYF
TGTGCCAGCAGCCAAGGTGTCCCCCGCCCCGTGGCGACTAGCGGGGGGGAATTCACAGATACGCAGTATTTT
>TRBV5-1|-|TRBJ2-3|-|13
CASSKFPGDTQYF
TGCGCCAGCAGCAAGTTCCCCGGGGATACGCAGTATTTT
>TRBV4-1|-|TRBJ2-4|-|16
CASSQGTQLAKNIQYF
TGCGCCAGCAGCCAAGGCACACAACTAGCCAAAAACATTCAGTACTTC
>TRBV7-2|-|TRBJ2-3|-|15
CASSLKLDGTDTQYF
TGTGCCAGCAGCTTAAAACTAGATGGCACAGATACGCAGTATTTT
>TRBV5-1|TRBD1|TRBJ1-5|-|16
CASSLTPTGGLQPQHF
TGCGCCAGCAGCTTGACCCCGACAGGGGGGTTACAGCCCCAGCATTTT
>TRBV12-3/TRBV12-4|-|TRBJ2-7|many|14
CASRRDRSVIEQYF
TGTGCCAGCAGGAGAGACAGATCCGTAATCGAGCAGTACTTC
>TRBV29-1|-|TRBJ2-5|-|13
CSVVTSAAETQYF
TGCAGCGTTGTGACCTCGGCTGCCGAGACCCAGTACTTC
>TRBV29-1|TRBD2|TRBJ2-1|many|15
CSVGLAGGPKYEQFF
TGCAGCGTTGGACTAGCGGGAGGTCCTAAGTATGAGCAGTTCTTC
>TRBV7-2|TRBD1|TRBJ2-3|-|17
CASSSQTGQGWTDTQYF
TGTGCCAGCAGCTCCCAAACGGGACAGGGTTGGACAGATACGCAGTATTTT
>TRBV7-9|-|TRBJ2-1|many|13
CASTLTSYNEQFF
TGTGCCAGCACCCTGACTAGCTACAATGAGCAGTTCTTC
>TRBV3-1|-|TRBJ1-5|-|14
CASSPRGHNQPQHF
TGTGCCAGCAGCCCCCGAGGACACAATCAGCCCCAGCATTTT
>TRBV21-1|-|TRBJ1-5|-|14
CASSNGQGWQPQHF
TGTGCCAGCAGCAATGGACAGGGATGGCAGCCCCAGCATTTT
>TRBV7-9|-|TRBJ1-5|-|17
CASSLGGREGGNQPQHF
TGTGCCAGCAGCTTAGGTGGCAGGGAAGGAGGCAATCAGCCCCAGCATTTT
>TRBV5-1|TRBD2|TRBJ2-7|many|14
CASSLASGIYEQYF
TGCGCCAGCAGCTTGGCTAGCGGGATATACGAGCAGTACTTC
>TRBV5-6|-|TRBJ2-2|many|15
CASSPVGGNTGELFF
TGTGCCAGCAGCCCGGTGGGGGGAAACACCGGGGAGCTGTTTTTT
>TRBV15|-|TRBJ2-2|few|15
CATRTLGANTGELFF
TGTGCCACCAGAACCTTAGGCGCGAACACCGGGGAGCTGTTTTTT
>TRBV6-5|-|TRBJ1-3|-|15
CASRSWASSGNTIYF
TGTGCCAGCAGGAGCTGGGCGAGCTCTGGAAACACCATATATTTT
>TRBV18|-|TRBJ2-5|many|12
CASSPGMETQYF
TGTGCCAGCTCACCAGGGATGGAGACCCAGTACTTC
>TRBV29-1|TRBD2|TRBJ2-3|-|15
CSVDGSGASTDTQYF
TGCAGCGTTGATGGAAGCGGGGCAAGCACAGATACGCAGTATTTT
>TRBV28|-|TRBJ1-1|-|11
CASSLPLRAFF
TGTGCCAGCAGTTTACCTCTAAGAGCTTTCTTT
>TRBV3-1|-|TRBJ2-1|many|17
CASSQDSWRGAYNEQFF
TGTGCCAGCAGCCAAGATTCTTGGCGGGGTGCCTACAATGAGCAGTTCTTC
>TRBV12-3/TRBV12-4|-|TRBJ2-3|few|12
CASSPREDTQYF
TGTGCCAGCAGTCCACGTGAGGATACGCAGTATTTT